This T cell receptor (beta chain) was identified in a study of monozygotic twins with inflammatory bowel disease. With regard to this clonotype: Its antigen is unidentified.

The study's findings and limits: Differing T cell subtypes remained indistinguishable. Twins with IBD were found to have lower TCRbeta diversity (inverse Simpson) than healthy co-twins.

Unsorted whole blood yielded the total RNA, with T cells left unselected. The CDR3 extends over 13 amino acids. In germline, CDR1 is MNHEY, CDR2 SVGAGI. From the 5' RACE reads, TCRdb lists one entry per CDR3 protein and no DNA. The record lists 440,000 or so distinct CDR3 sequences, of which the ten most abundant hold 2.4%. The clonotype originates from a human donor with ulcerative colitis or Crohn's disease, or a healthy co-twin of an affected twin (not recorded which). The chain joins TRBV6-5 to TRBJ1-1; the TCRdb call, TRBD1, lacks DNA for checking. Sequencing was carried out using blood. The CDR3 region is CASSRDHGTEAFF.